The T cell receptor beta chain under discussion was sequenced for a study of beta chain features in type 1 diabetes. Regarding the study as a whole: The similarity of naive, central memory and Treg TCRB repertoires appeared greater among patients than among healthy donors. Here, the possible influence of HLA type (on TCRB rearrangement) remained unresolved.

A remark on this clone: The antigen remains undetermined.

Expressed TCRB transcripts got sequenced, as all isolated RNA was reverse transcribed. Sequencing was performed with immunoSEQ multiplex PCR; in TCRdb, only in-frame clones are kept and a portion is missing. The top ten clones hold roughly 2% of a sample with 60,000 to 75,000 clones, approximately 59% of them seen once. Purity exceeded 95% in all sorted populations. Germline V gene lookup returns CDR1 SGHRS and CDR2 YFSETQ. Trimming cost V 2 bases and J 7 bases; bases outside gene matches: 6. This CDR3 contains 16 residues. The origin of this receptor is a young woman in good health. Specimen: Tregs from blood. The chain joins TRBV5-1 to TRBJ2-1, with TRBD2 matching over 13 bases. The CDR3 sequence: CASSLTSGRAVNEQFF. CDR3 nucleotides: TGCGCCAGCAGCTTAACTAGCGGGAGGGCCGTAAATGAGCAGTTCTTC.